The rows below give T cell receptor beta chains drawn from one sample of a study of radiotherapy plus CTLA-4 blockade in lung cancer. TCRdb keeps only in-frame clones here, not all; method: immunoSEQ multiplex PCR. The sample carries about 51,000 clones, 65% to 80% recorded once. Sequences were derived from peripheral blood, sampled from a patient treated with radiotherapy plus ipilimumab. These receptors came from a human donor with non-small cell lung cancer whose response to radiotherapy plus ipilimumab could not be evaluated. CDR3s include the opening cysteine and the closing phenylalanine or tryptophan. Each record gives: V gene, J gene, D gene, clone size, CDR3 DNA, CDR3 protein. D genes are given only for firm matches. Clone size is not always given. Where it is, it says once, few, many or a class for expanded clones.

v_call: TRBV28
j_call: TRBJ1-6
d_call: .
clone_size: .
cdr3_nt: TGTGCCAGCAGCCTCATCCTCCCCGGGGAGGCTTCCCCAGGTTTTGCCCTCCACTTT
cdr3_aa: CASSLILPGEASPGFALHF

v_call: TRBV7-9
j_call: TRBJ2-3
d_call: TRBD2
clone_size: once
cdr3_nt: TGTGCCAGCAGCTCGGGGGGTACGCAGTATTTT
cdr3_aa: CASSSGGTQYF

v_call: TRBV4-1
j_call: TRBJ2-3
d_call: TRBD2
clone_size: .
cdr3_nt: TGCGCCAGCAGCCGGTCACTAGCGGGGGGGAACACAGATACGCAGTATTTT
cdr3_aa: CASSRSLAGGNTDTQYF

v_call: TRBV11-2
j_call: TRBJ1-4
d_call: TRBD1
clone_size: .
cdr3_nt: TGTGCCAGCAGCCCGAACAGGGGCGCAACTAATGAAAAACTGTTTTTT
cdr3_aa: CASSPNRGATNEKLFF

v_call: TRBV7-3
j_call: TRBJ1-1
d_call: .
clone_size: .
cdr3_nt: TGTGCCAGCAGCTTAACGGGGCGGAACACTGAAGCTTTCTTT
cdr3_aa: CASSLTGRNTEAFF

v_call: TRBV7-2
j_call: TRBJ2-3
d_call: .
clone_size: .
cdr3_nt: TGTGCCAGCAGCCGGAGCGTGGGAGCGGCAGATACGCAGTATTTT
cdr3_aa: CASSRSVGAADTQYF

v_call: TRBV5-1
j_call: TRBJ1-1
d_call: .
clone_size: .
cdr3_nt: TGCGCCAGCCTTGGACAGCAGAACACTGAAGCTTTCTTT
cdr3_aa: CASLGQQNTEAFF

v_call: TRBV29-1
j_call: TRBJ2-2
d_call: TRBD2
clone_size: .
cdr3_nt: TGCAGCGGGCTCGCGGGAGGGCCTGACGGGGAGCTGTTTTTT
cdr3_aa: CSGLAGGPDGELFF

v_call: TRBV6-1
j_call: TRBJ2-7
d_call: TRBD1
clone_size: .
cdr3_nt: TGTGCCAGTTCCGGGACAGGGGCCCACGAGCAGTACTTC
cdr3_aa: CASSGTGAHEQYF

v_call: TRBV5-1
j_call: TRBJ1-2
d_call: .
clone_size: .
cdr3_nt: TGCGCCAGCAGCTTGACCCCTAGCGACTATGGCTACACCTTC
cdr3_aa: CASSLTPSDYGYTF

v_call: TRBV7-8
j_call: TRBJ2-7
d_call: TRBD1
clone_size: .
cdr3_nt: TGTGCCAGCAGCACACTAGGGACAGGCCTGTCCTACGAGCAGTACTTC
cdr3_aa: CASSTLGTGLSYEQYF

v_call: TRBV7-9
j_call: TRBJ1-1
d_call: TRBD1
clone_size: few
cdr3_nt: TGTGCCAGCAGCTTAGGGGGGACAGGGGAAACTGAAGCTTTCTTT
cdr3_aa: CASSLGGTGETEAFF

v_call: TRBV7-7
j_call: TRBJ2-1
d_call: .
clone_size: once
cdr3_nt: TGTGCCAGCAGCTTAAATTCGGGTGGTGAGCAGTTCTTC
cdr3_aa: CASSLNSGGEQFF

v_call: TRBV21-1
j_call: TRBJ1-5
d_call: .
clone_size: .
cdr3_nt: TGTGCCAGCAGCGAACTAGAGGTCGGCGAGTTTCGTCAGCCCCAGCATTTT
cdr3_aa: CASSELEVGEFRQPQHF

v_call: TRBV28
j_call: TRBJ1-2
d_call: .
clone_size: few
cdr3_nt: TGTGCCAGCATCTCCAGGGGTCTAAACTATGGCTACACCTTC
cdr3_aa: CASISRGLNYGYTF

v_call: TRBV19
j_call: TRBJ1-5
d_call: TRBD1
clone_size: .
cdr3_nt: TGTGCCAGTAGTATAAGGACAGGGACTTCCAATCAGCCCCAGCATTTT
cdr3_aa: CASSIRTGTSNQPQHF

v_call: TRBV7-6
j_call: TRBJ1-1
d_call: .
clone_size: .
cdr3_nt: TGTGCCAGCAGCTTAGGTACAGGCCGTACTGAAGCTTTCTTT
cdr3_aa: CASSLGTGRTEAFF

v_call: TRBV5-1
j_call: TRBJ1-2
d_call: .
clone_size: .
cdr3_nt: TGCGCCAGCAGCTTGGGCCAGGGATATTTCTATGGCTACACCTTC
cdr3_aa: CASSLGQGYFYGYTF

v_call: TRBV6-6
j_call: TRBJ1-4
d_call: .
clone_size: .
cdr3_nt: TGTGCCAGCAGTGAGGAAACAAGTGAAAAACTGTTTTTT
cdr3_aa: CASSEETSEKLFF

v_call: TRBV7-2
j_call: TRBJ1-3
d_call: TRBD1
clone_size: .
cdr3_nt: TGTGCCAGCAGCCAACATGGACAGGGGGCGCCTGGAAACACCATATATTTT
cdr3_aa: CASSQHGQGAPGNTIYF

v_call: TRBV7-2
j_call: TRBJ1-3
d_call: TRBD1
clone_size: .
cdr3_nt: TGTGCCAGCAGCTTAAGGGGGCCGGGACAAAGCTCTGGAAACACCATATATTTT
cdr3_aa: CASSLRGPGQSSGNTIYF

v_call: TRBV2
j_call: TRBJ2-5
d_call: TRBD2
clone_size: .
cdr3_nt: TGTGCCAGCAGTGAAGCGCTTATCGGGGGGGCCGGAAAAAAGGAGACCCAGTACTTC
cdr3_aa: CASSEALIGGAGKKETQYF

v_call: TRBV5-1
j_call: TRBJ2-7
d_call: .
clone_size: .
cdr3_nt: TGCGCCAGCAGCCGAATCCTTCAGGGGAACCTCTACGAGCAGTACTTC
cdr3_aa: CASSRILQGNLYEQYF

v_call: TRBV5-4
j_call: TRBJ2-3
d_call: .
clone_size: .
cdr3_nt: TGTGCCAGCAGCTTACACAGGGTAGGGAGCACAGATACGCAGTATTTT
cdr3_aa: CASSLHRVGSTDTQYF

v_call: TRBV28
j_call: TRBJ1-5
d_call: .
clone_size: .
cdr3_nt: TGTGCCAGCGGAAATTTCTGGCGGAACAATCAGCCCCAGCATTTT
cdr3_aa: CASGNFWRNNQPQHF

v_call: TRBV9
j_call: TRBJ2-7
d_call: .
clone_size: once
cdr3_nt: TGTGCCAGCAGCTCGAGCCACGAGCAGTACTTC
cdr3_aa: CASSSSHEQYF

v_call: TRBV7-2
j_call: TRBJ2-1
d_call: TRBD2
clone_size: .
cdr3_nt: TGTGCCACCAAGTTAGCGGGGGGGCGGAATGAGCAGTTCTTC
cdr3_aa: CATKLAGGRNEQFF

v_call: TRBV30
j_call: TRBJ1-3
d_call: .
clone_size: .
cdr3_nt: TGTGCCTGGAGTACAGGGTTAGGAAACACCATATATTTT
cdr3_aa: CAWSTGLGNTIYF

v_call: TRBV28
j_call: TRBJ2-3
d_call: .
clone_size: .
cdr3_nt: TGTGCCAGCAGTATAAGCACAGATACGCAGTATTTT
cdr3_aa: CASSISTDTQYF

v_call: TRBV29-1
j_call: TRBJ2-1
d_call: TRBD2
clone_size: .
cdr3_nt: TGCAGCGCCGAAGCCCTAAGCGGGAGGGGTGTGAATGAGCAGTTCTTC
cdr3_aa: CSAEALSGRGVNEQFF

v_call: TRBV18
j_call: TRBJ1-1
d_call: TRBD1
clone_size: .
cdr3_nt: TGTGCCAGCTCGCCAAAGGGACAGTCAAAGTTTCTACAGGGGGAAGCTTTCTTT
cdr3_aa: CASSPKGQSKFLQGEAFF

v_call: TRBV28
j_call: TRBJ2-1
d_call: TRBD2
clone_size: .
cdr3_nt: TGTGCCAGCAGTTTAAGGCTAGCGGGAGTAAGGGGCAATGAGCAGTTCTTC
cdr3_aa: CASSLRLAGVRGNEQFF

v_call: TRBV6-1
j_call: TRBJ1-3
d_call: .
clone_size: few
cdr3_nt: TGTGCCAGCAGTGAATACGGGGCTGGAAACACCATATATTTT
cdr3_aa: CASSEYGAGNTIYF

v_call: TRBV4-2
j_call: TRBJ1-6
d_call: .
clone_size: .
cdr3_nt: TGTGCCAGCAGCCAAGAGTATCGGGTAGCGGGCAATTCACCCCTCCACTTT
cdr3_aa: CASSQEYRVAGNSPLHF

v_call: TRBV4-1
j_call: TRBJ2-3
d_call: TRBD2
clone_size: few
cdr3_nt: TGCGCCAGCAGCCCCTGGGCTAGCGGTAGCACAGATACGCAGTATTTT
cdr3_aa: CASSPWASGSTDTQYF

v_call: TRBV29-1
j_call: TRBJ2-5
d_call: .
clone_size: .
cdr3_nt: TGCAGCGTACTCAGGGGAGGGCCGCGGGAGACCCAGTACTTC
cdr3_aa: CSVLRGGPRETQYF

v_call: TRBV9
j_call: TRBJ2-7
d_call: TRBD1
clone_size: .
cdr3_nt: TGTGCCAGCAGGACTCATACAGGGGTGCTCTACGAGCAGTACTTC
cdr3_aa: CASRTHTGVLYEQYF